This paragraph reports one TCR beta chain. Antigen unknown. The data are from a study of blood T cells in healthy people across ages. General observations from the study: PBMCs left unsorted prevented a conclusive naive versus antigen-experienced comparison. Observed TCR beta diversity per million T cells went down as age went up. This fall followed a roughly linear course with age. Long-lived donors exceeded aged donors in naive CD4+ cells and diversity.

Primed by a sample-barcoded 5' primer and a J-beta primer mix, a second PCR proceeded for about 6 to 11 cycles. TCRdb independently ran MiXCR on the 5' RACE reads; one entry per CDR3 protein. This repertoire shows 1.4 million or so distinct CDR3 sequences, roughly two fifths found once; its top ten account for about 3.8%. Each sample provided at least 6 micrograms of extracted total RNA. Sequenced: blood. The TCR comes from a woman aged 18-29 years in good health.

The CDR3 spells CASSVSTGGNEQFF. The CDR3 nucleotides read TGTGCCAGCAGCGTCTCGACAGGGGGCAATGAGCAGTTCTTC. This sequence joins TRBV11-3 and TRBJ2-1; 9 bases line up with TRBD1. V shed 5 bases, J shed 6 bases, and the junction held 5 bases outside the gene matches. This CDR3 spans 14 amino acids. In germline, CDR1 is SGHNT, CDR2 YENEEA.